This T cell receptor beta chain was captured by sequencing in a study of PD-1 blockade in classical Hodgkin lymphoma. Specified time point: cycle 4 day 1 (C4D1), after five to seven weeks of nivolumab. All patients relapsed after autologous stem cell transplantation, and brentuximab vedotin exposure varied. Data came from immunoSEQ multiplex PCR; TCRdb stores just in-frame clones and leaves some out. The sample lists under 45,000 clones, 65% to 70% occurring once. This clone was detected only a few times. Its target is not known. The ends lost 4 bases at V and 6 bases at J; junction bases unmatched: 5. Germline lookup yields CDR1 SGHRS and CDR2 YFSETQ. CDR3 length: 13 residues. Study-wide results and caveats: For complete responders, baseline diversity was comparable to that of newly diagnosed patients. Relative to healthy donors, newly diagnosed patients reportedly had lower baseline TCR diversity, which was reported as lower still in relapsed/refractory patients. Individuals initiating nivolumab under 1 year after ASCT were excluded.

The rearrangement links TRBV5-1 to TRBJ1-2; 8 nucleotides align to TRBD1. The receptor comes from a human donor with classical Hodgkin lymphoma. Sequenced material: peripheral blood mononuclear cells (PBMCs), taken before the fourth cycle of nivolumab. The CDR3 sequence: CASSRTGRDGYTF. The CDR3 DNA reads TGCGCCAGCAGCCGGACAGGGAGAGATGGCTACACCTTC.